This T cell receptor beta chain was sequenced for a study of T cells after yellow fever vaccination (dated by TCRdb to the late 2010s). With regard to the full study: Libraries from fractions with low cell numbers were prepared with the SMART-Seq v4 Ultra Low Input RNA kit. Bulk TCR alpha and beta repertoires were sequenced longitudinally to track T-cell clones before and after primary and booster YFV17D yellow fever vaccination. The cohort comprised two healthy male donors, one aged 18 to 29 and one aged 30 to 40 years. Bulk PBMC replicates and cell subsets were isolated from blood drawn at multiple timepoints before and after both primary and secondary immunization.

TCR cDNA was synthesized by 5'RACE template switching, which introduced a universal primer site and unique molecular identifiers. cDNA synthesis was primed from both the TCR alpha and TCR beta constant segments. Library amplification involved two PCR steps, and the second step added sample barcodes and sequencing adapters. Sequencing of the libraries was done on either Illumina HiSeq 2500 (2x100 bp) or NovaSeq (2x150 bp). The source study handled its data this way. MIGEC handled demultiplexing of reads and collapsing into UMI consensus sequences, while MiXCR performed V(D)J alignment. Vaccine-responding clonotypes were defined with edgeR using replicate PBMC samples, requiring FDR below 0.01 and a log2 fold change above 5 up to day 15. CD4 or CD8 identity was assigned to each bulk clonotype according to whether the clonotype was present at higher abundance in the sequenced CD4 repertoire or the sequenced CD8 repertoire. In TCRdb, the public reads were trimmed at Q25 with fastp and aligned with MiXCR, with productive beta chains retained. Entries that share a CDR3 protein sequence are merged under the most common genes and DNA. The V and J calls were determined by TCRdb, not by the authors. The sample table holds 500,000 to 650,000 distinct CDR3 sequences, of which 17% were seen once. The top ten clonotypes cover around 15% of the sample.

Points the paper makes about the study in general: Most clones expanded after primary vaccination were re-detected after the booster (about 95% of CD4 and around 86% of CD8), suggesting broad memory maintenance. FACS-sorted repertoires could contain abundant contaminating clonotypes from the bulk population, so computational filtering was required. The secondary T-cell response was found to be weaker but faster than the primary response, with a peak reached on day 5 rather than on day 15. The study included only a couple of donors, which limits how far the findings can be generalized. A small fraction of clonotypes showed up in both the CD4 and CD8 compartments, probably as a result of convergent recombination.

This clonotype was observed a few times. No cognate antigen has been identified for it. No base quality information exists; no much larger clone differs at one position. In light of the paper, this sample's treatment or condition label describes: live attenuated yellow fever vaccine strain. At each blood-draw timepoint, two biological replicates of bulk PBMCs were collected. A standard Ficoll-Paque protocol was used to isolate PBMCs from peripheral blood. RNA was extracted with TriZol from bulk PBMCs, CD4 and CD8 fractions, and dextramer-positive and dextramer-negative fractions. The CDR3 goes from the cysteine to the phenylalanine over 15 residues. The read is trimmed to its CDR3 DNA, 45 bases read in frame from base 1. CDR1 GTSNPN and CDR2 SVGIG are derived from the germline V gene (reference sequence). The V end gives up 4 bases and the J end 9 bases, leaving 9 bases in the junction not matched to a gene.

This sequence originates from a man aged 18 to 29 who received the YFV17D yellow fever vaccine. In this chain, TRBV30 is recombined with TRBJ1-6; the central 10 bases match TRBD1. Source: PBMCs, taken 5 days after the first yellow fever vaccination. The CDR3 protein sequence reads: CAWTLAGTGVSPLHF. The DNA sequence is given as TGTGCCTGGACTTTAGCCGGGACAGGGGTTTCACCCCTCCACTTT.